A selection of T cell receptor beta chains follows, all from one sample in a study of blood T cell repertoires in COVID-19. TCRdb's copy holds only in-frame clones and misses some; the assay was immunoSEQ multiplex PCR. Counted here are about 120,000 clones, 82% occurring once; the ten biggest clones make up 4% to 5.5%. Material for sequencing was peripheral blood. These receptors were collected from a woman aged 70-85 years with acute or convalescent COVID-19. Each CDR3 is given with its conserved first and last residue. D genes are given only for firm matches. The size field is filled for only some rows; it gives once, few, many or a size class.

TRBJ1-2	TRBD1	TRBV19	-	TGTGCCAGTAGTATAGGGACAGGGGGCAGGAGTGGCTACACCTTC	CASSIGTGGRSGYTF
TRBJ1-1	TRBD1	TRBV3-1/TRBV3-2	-	TGTGCCAGCAGCTTCGGACAGGGGAACACTGAAGCTTTCTTT	CASSFGQGNTEAFF
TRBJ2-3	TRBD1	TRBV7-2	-	TGTGCCAGCAGACCGGACAGGGCCCGCACAGATACGCAGTATTTT	CASRPDRARTDTQYF
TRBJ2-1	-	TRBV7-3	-	TGTGCCAGCAGCTTAGACACCGGCCACAATGAGCAGTTCTTC	CASSLDTGHNEQFF
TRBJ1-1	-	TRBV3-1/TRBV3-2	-	TGTGCCAGCAACCCCGGAGGGTTGTACACTGAAGCTTTCTTT	CASNPGGLYTEAFF
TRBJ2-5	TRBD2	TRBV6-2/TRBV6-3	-	TGTGCCAGCAGTTCACTAGCGGGGGGGACCCAAGAGACCCAGTACTTC	CASSSLAGGTQETQYF
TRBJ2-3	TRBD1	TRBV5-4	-	TGTGCCAGCAGCTCTACGGACAGGAGAAGCGCAGATACGCAGTATTTT	CASSSTDRRSADTQYF
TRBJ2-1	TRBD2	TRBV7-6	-	TGTGCCAGCAGCCAGAGGGTCCCCGGACTAGCGGCTCGGGAGCAGTTCTTC	CASSQRVPGLAAREQFF
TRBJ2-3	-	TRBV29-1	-	TGCAGCGTTGATGGTGCGGGGGCGGGTACGCAGTATTTT	CSVDGAGAGTQYF
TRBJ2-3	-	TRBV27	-	TGTGCCAGCAAGAGGCCGATACGCAGCACAGATACGCAGTATTTT	CASKRPIRSTDTQYF
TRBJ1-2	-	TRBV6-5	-	TGTGCCAGCAGTTACTCGTACAGGGAATTCTATGGCTACACCTTC	CASSYSYREFYGYTF
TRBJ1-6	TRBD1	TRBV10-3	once	TGTGCCACGAGACCGGGACAGGAGAGTAATTCACCCCTCCACTTT	CATRPGQESNSPLHF
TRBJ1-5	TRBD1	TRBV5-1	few	TGCGCCAGCAGCTTACGGACAGGGCCGAATCAGCCCCAGCATTTT	CASSLRTGPNQPQHF
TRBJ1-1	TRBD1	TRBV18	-	TGTGCCAGCTCACTTGGACAGGGAAGAATGAACACTGAAGCTTTCTTT	CASSLGQGRMNTEAFF
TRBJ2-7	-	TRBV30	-	TGTGCCTGGAGTGTAATCTTAGGGGGCTACGAGCAGTACTTC	CAWSVILGGYEQYF
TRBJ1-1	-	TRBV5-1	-	TGCGCCAGCAGCTTGGCGACAGTGAACACTGAAGCTTTCTTT	CASSLATVNTEAFF
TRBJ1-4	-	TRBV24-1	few	TGTGCCACAGACATCCCTGCAACTAATGAAAAACTGTTTTTT	CATDIPATNEKLFF
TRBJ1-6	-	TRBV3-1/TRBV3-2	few	TGTGCCAGCAGCTACAGGGTAGACAATTCACCCCTCCACTTT	CASSYRVDNSPLHF
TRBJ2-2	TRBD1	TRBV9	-	TGTGCCAGCAGCCCCGGGGGACAGGGGGCGAACACCGGGGAGCTGTTTTTT	CASSPGGQGANTGELFF
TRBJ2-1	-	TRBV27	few	TGTGCCAGCAGTTTTCCCGGCCGTGAGCGGTTCTTC	CASSFPGRERFF
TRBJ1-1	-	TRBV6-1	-	TGTGCCAGCAGTGGCAGGATTTATATTGTCAAGGGGACTGAAGCTTTCTTT	CASSGRIYIVKGTEAFF
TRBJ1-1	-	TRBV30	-	TGTGCCTGGGGACAGAATACATTCACTGAAGCTTTCTTT	CAWGQNTFTEAFF
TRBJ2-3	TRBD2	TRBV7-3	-	TGTGCCAGCAGTTGGGGGGGACTAGTGGGTTCAGATACGCAGTATTTT	CASSWGGLVGSDTQYF
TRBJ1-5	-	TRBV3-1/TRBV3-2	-	TGTGCCAGCAGCGTGCAACGGGGGCAGCCCCAGCATTTT	CASSVQRGQPQHF